Each of the 24 T cell receptor beta chains below was sequenced from the same sample in a study of cytomegalovirus exposure and HLA in healthy donors. Both 60 Vbeta primers and 13 Jbeta primers went into the PCR. TCRdb keeps only in-frame clones here, not all; method: immunoSEQ multiplex PCR. The sample has 90,000 to 150,000 clones. Sequences were obtained from PBMCs. All receptors come from a man between 18 and 29 years old in good health and CMV-seronegative.

The chain links TRBV5-6 to TRBJ2-1, with 9 bases matching TRBD1. Trimming cost V 4 bases and J 6 bases; bases outside gene matches: 11. The CDR3 covers 16 residues. Germline values: CDR1 SGHDT, CDR2 YYEEEE. The CDR3 DNA follows: TGTGCCAGCAGCGATACGGGACAGGGTATCATCAATGAGCAGTTCTTC. Translation: CASSDTGQGIINEQFF. Complete variable domain (other parts from reference TRBV5-6 and TRBJ2-1): DAGVTQSPTHLIKTRGQQVTLRCSPKSGHDTVSWYQQALGQGPQFIFQYYEEEERQRGNFPDRFSGHQFPNYSSELNVNALLLGDSALYLCASSDTGQGIINEQFFGPGTRLTVL.

The chain joins TRBV5-4 to TRBJ1-1; TRBD1 is a possible D gene (5 bases). CDR1 and CDR2 from the germline V gene are SGHNT and YYREEE (reference sequence). The CDR3 totals 13 residues. Trimming removed 1 base at V and 3 bases at J, with 7 bases between. CDR3 loop: CASSLWGDTEAFF. For the CDR3, the DNA is TGTGCCAGCAGCTTGTGGGGGGACACTGAAGCTTTCTTT. The whole variable domain, remainder taken from reference TRBV5-4 and TRBJ1-1, is ETGVTQSPTHLIKTRGQQVTLRCSSQSGHNTVSWYQQALGQGPQFIFQYYREEENGRGNFPPRFSGLQFPNYSSELNVNALELDDSALYLCASSLWGDTEAFFGQGTRLTVV.

The gene calls are TRBV6-5 and TRBJ1-2, with 8 bases lining up with TRBD1. CDR3 length: 14 amino acids. Germline CDR1 reads MNHEY; CDR2 reads SVGAGI. V trimming: 4 bases; J trimming: 8 bases; junction bases outside the gene matches: 9. Here the CDR3 DNA reads TGTGCCAGCAGTTTCGGACAGGGTTCGCTCGGCTACACCTTC. It specifies CASSFGQGSLGYTF.

CDR3 sequence (DNA): TGTGCCAGTAGTACTTTCCGGACAGCGAACACTGAAGCTTTCTTT. Translated: CASSTFRTANTEAFF. The V gene is TRBV19, the J gene TRBJ1-1; D might be TRBD1 (6 bases). V gave up 4 bases and J gave up 1 base, with 13 bases separating them. The CDR3 sequence is 15 residues long. Germline CDR1 and CDR2: LNHDA and SQIVND (reference sequence).

The CDR3 loop is CASSLRPGLAAYEQYF. The CDR3 region has the DNA TGTGCCAGCAGTTTAAGGCCAGGACTAGCTGCATACGAGCAGTACTTC. The rearrangement links TRBV28 to TRBJ2-7; TRBD2 agrees at 8 bases. CDR3 length equals 16 residues. CDR1 is MDHEN, CDR2 SYDVKM, per germline. Unmatched junction bases numbered 10, after V lost 2 bases and J lost 4 bases. Complete variable domain (other parts from reference TRBV28 and TRBJ2-7): DVKVTQSSRYLVKRTGEKVFLECVQDMDHENMFWYRQDPGLGLRLIYFSYDVKMKEKGDIPEGYSVSREKKERFSLILESASTNQTSMYLCASSLRPGLAAYEQYFGPGTRLTVT.

The CDR3 sequence is CASSLGGGKNTEAFF. In DNA, the CDR3 is TGTGCCAGCAGCTTAGGGGGAGGCAAGAACACTGAAGCTTTCTTT. The chain joins TRBV7-2 to TRBJ1-1; D uncertain. Per germline, CDR1 SGHTA and CDR2 FQGNSA. CDR3 size: 15 residues. Trimming took off 1 base at V and 1 base at J, with 10 bases between the two ends.

The V gene is TRBV5-1, the J gene TRBJ2-2, with D possibly TRBD1 on 6 matching bases. This CDR3 is built from 14 residues. Trimming removed 0 bases at V and 9 bases at J, with 12 bases between. Germline CDR1 SGHRS, CDR2 YFSETQ. The CDR3 nucleotides read TGCGCCAGCAGCTTGGGAACCCAGGGGCGGGAGCTGTTTTTT. Encoded protein: CASSLGTQGRELFF.

The chain joins TRBV18 to TRBJ2-7; D unclear. V was cut by 2 bases and J by 6 bases, with 14 bases left in between. Per the germline V gene, CDR1 is KGHSH and CDR2 is LQKENI. This CDR3 comprises 14 residues. The CDR3 DNA is TGTGCCAGCTCACCAAACGAGAGGTTAACCGAGCAGTACTTC. This translates into CASSPNERLTEQYF. Full variable domain (outside the CDR3, taken from reference TRBV18 and TRBJ2-7): NAGVMQNPRHLVRRRGQEARLRCSPMKGHSHVYWYRQLPEEGLKFMVYLQKENIIDESGMPKERFSAEFPKEGPSILRIQQVVRGDSAAYFCASSPNERLTEQYFGPGTRLTVT.

The chain couples TRBV15 to TRBJ2-3, with 7 bases aligning to TRBD2. CDR1 is LNHNV and CDR2 is YYDKDF in the germline V gene (reference sequence). CDR3 size: 16 residues. With 0 bases clipped from V and 3 bases from J, the junction kept 6 bases outside the gene matches. The CDR3 sequence is CATSRERLARTDTQYF. In DNA, the CDR3 is TGTGCCACCAGCAGAGAACGACTAGCTAGGACAGATACGCAGTATTTT.

The CDR3 reads CASRGTGGFATNEKLFF. The CDR3 DNA follows: TGTGCCAGCAGGGGGACAGGGGGGTTTGCAACTAATGAAAAACTGTTTTTT. This sequence joins TRBV27 and TRBJ1-4, with 11 bases matching TRBD1. This CDR3 comprises 17 residues. Germline V gene data show CDR1 as MNHEY and CDR2 as SMNVEV (reference sequence). The V gene end was trimmed by 6 bases and the J gene end by 0 bases; junction bases not matched to a gene: 6.

The chain couples TRBV7-9 to TRBJ2-2; D uncertain. CDR3 size: 14 residues. The V end lost 4 bases, the J end lost 9 bases, and 15 bases lay between the germline ends. Germline CDR1 is SEHNR and CDR2 is FQNEAQ (reference sequence). CDR3 in DNA: TGTGCCAGCAGCTCCCTATCGATGCACCGGGAGCTGTTTTTT. It codes for CASSSLSMHRELFF.

The chain couples TRBV11-2 to TRBJ2-4; D may be TRBD2 (6 bases). V was pared by 1 base and J by 15 bases, with 13 bases between. The CDR3 runs 12 residues. CDR1 and CDR2 (germline): SGHAT, FQNNGV. The CDR3 sequence: CASSLVGGRGYF. The CDR3 DNA reads TGTGCCAGCAGCTTAGTGGGGGGTAGAGGGTACTTC. The whole variable domain, filled in from reference TRBV11-2 and TRBJ2-4, reads EAGVAQSPRYKIIEKRQSVAFWCNPISGHATLYWYQQILGQGPKLLIQFQNNGVVDDSQLPKDRFSAERLKGVDSTLKIQPAKLEDSAVYLCASSLVGGRGYFGAGTRLSVL.

The rearrangement joins TRBV7-3 to TRBJ1-2, with TRBD1 as a possible D gene (5 bases). V was clipped by 1 base and J by 8 bases, with 11 bases between them. In germline, CDR1 is SGHTA, CDR2 FQGTGA. CDR3 size: 13 residues. Here the CDR3 reads CASSLMGGRGYTF. The CDR3 bases are TGTGCCAGCAGCTTAATGGGGGGTAGGGGCTACACCTTC.

This rearrangement joins TRBV7-2 to TRBJ1-5; 9 positions agree with TRBD1. The V gene's germline CDR1 is SGHTA and CDR2 FQGNSA. The CDR3 extends over 14 amino acids. J lost 2 bases, V lost 6 bases, and 2 bases had no gene match. The CDR3 coding sequence is TGTGCCAGCAGAACAGGGGGCGGCAATCAGCCCCAGCATTTT. It codes for CASRTGGGNQPQHF.

The chain is built from TRBV7-2 and TRBJ1-1, with D unclear. Between the trimmed V and J ends, which lost 1 base and 0 bases, there was a span of 15 bases. Germline CDR1 SGHTA, CDR2 FQGNSA. The CDR3 spans 17 residues. CDR3 DNA sequence: TGTGCCAGCAGCTTAGTGGTTGGCGGAATCATGAACACTGAAGCTTTCTTT. It encodes CASSLVVGGIMNTEAFF.

CDR3 sequence: CASSPILAGGTDTQYF. Written as DNA, the CDR3 is TGTGCCAGCAGCCCTATTCTAGCGGGAGGAACAGATACGCAGTATTTT. V gene TRBV7-9 combines with J gene TRBJ2-3; TRBD2 aligns across 11 bases. Germline CDR1 SEHNR, CDR2 FQNEAQ (reference sequence). This CDR3 spans 16 amino acids. With V trimmed by 5 bases and J by 3 bases, 7 bases remained unmatched. Full variable domain (rest looked up from reference TRBV7-9 and TRBJ2-3): DTGVSQNPRHKITKRGQNVTFRCDPISEHNRLYWYRQTLGQGPEFLTYFQNEAQLEKSRLLSDRFSAERPKGSFSTLEIQRTEQGDSAMYLCASSPILAGGTDTQYFGPGTRLTVL.

The gene calls are TRBV11-3 and TRBJ2-7; D might be TRBD2 (5 bases). Trimming shortened V by 1 base and J by 2 bases, and 9 bases separated the two germline ends. Per the germline V gene, CDR1 is SGHNT and CDR2 is YENEEA. CDR3 length: 14 amino acids. DNA of the CDR3: TGTGCCAGCAGCTTAGGTCGGGGAACCTACGAGCAGTACTTC. Its protein product is CASSLGRGTYEQYF.

The J gene is TRBJ2-1, the V gene TRBV6-5; TRBD1 is a possible D gene (5 bases). The V end lost 6 bases, the J end lost 3 bases, and 9 bases lay between the germline ends. CDR3 length: 13 residues. The germline gives CDR1 MNHEY, CDR2 SVGAGI. CDR3 in amino acids: CASRSDSYNEQFF. The CDR3, as DNA: TGTGCCAGCAGAAGCGACAGCTACAATGAGCAGTTCTTC.

The chain is built from TRBV19 and TRBJ1-2; D not certain. Trimming cost V 5 bases and J 8 bases, with 18 bases left between them. The CDR3 is made up of 14 amino acids. Germline assignment: CDR1 LNHDA and CDR2 SQIVND (reference sequence). The CDR3 spells CASSLTGTPEGYTF. In DNA form, the CDR3 reads TGTGCCAGTAGTCTTACGGGAACTCCTGAGGGCTACACCTTC.

The V call is TRBV4-2, the J call TRBJ2-3, with 7 bases lining up with TRBD2. There are 17 residues in the CDR3. J was trimmed by 1 base and V by 0 bases; bases with no gene match: 7. Per the germline V gene, CDR1 is LGHNA and CDR2 is YNFKEQ. The CDR3 coding sequence is TGTGCCAGCAGCCAAGATTCGGGCGGGGGAGGCACAGATACGCAGTATTTT. As protein: CASSQDSGGGGTDTQYF.

The genes are TRBV10-3 and TRBJ2-1; 7 bases match TRBD1. V was clipped by 2 bases and J by 5 bases; unmatched bases: 9. The CDR3 runs 16 residues. Germline V CDR1 and CDR2: ENHRY, SYGVKD. CDR3 amino acids: CAISERQGGSHNEQFF. The CDR3 bases are TGTGCCATCAGTGAGAGACAGGGTGGATCCCACAATGAGCAGTTCTTC.

This chain connects TRBV4-1 to TRBJ1-2, with TRBD1 as a possible D gene (5 bases). CDR1 and CDR2 (germline): MGHRA, YSYEKL. The CDR3 spans 14 residues. V lost 4 bases and J 2 bases, leaving 11 bases between the germline ends. CDR3: CASSPQEGNYGYTF. The CDR3 nucleotides read TGCGCCAGCAGCCCACAGGAGGGCAACTATGGCTACACCTTC.

The rearrangement uses TRBV18 and TRBJ1-5, with 10 bases fitting TRBD1. The CDR3 runs to 16 residues. Germline assignment: CDR1 KGHSH and CDR2 LQKENI. The ends lost 5 bases at V and 5 bases at J; junction bases unmatched: 9. The CDR3 nucleotides are TGTGCCAGCTCAGCCAGGACAGGGGGTGAGGATCAGCCCCAGCATTTT. Encoded protein: CASSARTGGEDQPQHF.

V and J are TRBV7-9 and TRBJ2-5; D is perhaps TRBD2 (5 bases). The length of the CDR3 is 12 residues. Looked up from germline, CDR1 is SEHNR and CDR2 is FQNEAQ (reference sequence). V was trimmed by 3 bases and J by 3 bases, leaving 5 bases between them. CDR3 in amino acids: CASSLEEETQYF. In DNA, the CDR3 is TGTGCCAGCAGCTTGGAGGAAGAGACCCAGTACTTC.